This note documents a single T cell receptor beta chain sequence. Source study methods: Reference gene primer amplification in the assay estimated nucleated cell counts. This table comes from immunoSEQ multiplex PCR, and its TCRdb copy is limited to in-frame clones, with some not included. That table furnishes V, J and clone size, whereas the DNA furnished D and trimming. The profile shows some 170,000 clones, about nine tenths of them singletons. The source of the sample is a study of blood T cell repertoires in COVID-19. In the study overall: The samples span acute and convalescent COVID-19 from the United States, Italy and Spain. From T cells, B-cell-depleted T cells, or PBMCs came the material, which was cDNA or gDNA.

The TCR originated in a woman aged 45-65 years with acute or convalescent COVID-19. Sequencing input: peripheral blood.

The CDR3, as DNA: TGTGCCAGCAGCCAAGGAGACGGGGTCCAGCCCCAGCATTTT. Translating gives CASSQGDGVQPQHF. The chain has TRBV3-1 (or the pseudogene TRBV3-2) and TRBJ1-5; D is ambiguous. Germline V CDR1 and CDR2: LGHDT, YNNKEL (reference sequence). The CDR3 spans 14 residues. V lost 1 base, J lost 7 bases, and 11 bases lay in between.